This T cell receptor beta chain is from a study of blood T cell repertoires in COVID-19. CDR1 and CDR2 from the germline V gene are DFQATT and SNEGSKA (reference sequence). This CDR3 region has 11 residues. With 5 bases removed from V and 6 bases from J, the gap between germline ends came to 8 bases. The table came from immunoSEQ multiplex PCR; TCRdb's copy has only in-frame clones and leaves some out. The sample comprises almost 400,000 clones, roughly 90% of which are singletons, and about 1.7% rests with the top ten. Sequencing was performed on PBMCs or T cells enriched from blood (not recorded which). This receptor was identified in a woman in her thirties who had recovered from COVID-19. The chain links TRBV20-1 to TRBJ2-1, with D unclear. The CDR3 sequence: CSAPGVNEQFF. CDR3 nucleotides: TGCAGTGCTCCGGGTGTCAATGAGCAGTTCTTC.